This TCR beta chain comes out of a study of T cell changes during pregnancy in multiple sclerosis. This clone was observed once. Some clones are missing from TCRdb's copy, which holds only in-frame ones; the method was immunoSEQ multiplex PCR. The data show about 59,000 clones, roughly nine tenths seen once. Germline CDR1 is SGHAT and CDR2 is FQDESV (reference sequence). The CDR3 is 13 residues long. V gave up 0 bases and J gave up 6 bases, with 8 bases separating them. The receptor comes from a female donor in good health, enrolled as a control in a pregnancy study. The chain uses TRBV11-1 and TRBJ1-1; the D is unclear. The sequencing used peripheral blood, collected in the third trimester of pregnancy. The CDR3 spells CASSLALGAEAFF. The CDR3 DNA sequence: TGTGCCAGCAGCTTAGCGCTAGGCGCTGAAGCTTTCTTT. The full variable domain, its missing parts supplied by reference TRBV11-1 and TRBJ1-1, is EAEVAQSPRYKITEKSQAVAFWCDPISGHATLYWYRQILGQGPELLVQFQDESVVDDSQLPKDRFSAERLKGVDSTLKIQPAELGDSAMYLCASSLALGAEAFFGQGTRLTVV.